A selection of T cell receptor beta chains follows, all from one sample in a study of early T cells in non-severe SARS-CoV-2 infection. TCRdb recomputed calls from the 5' RACE reads with MiXCR, one row per CDR3 protein. The sample includes 70,000 to 85,000 distinct CDR3 sequences, roughly an eighth of them seen just once. Sequencing was done on a sample of whole blood. These receptors were obtained from an adult who was a healthcare worker with PCR-confirmed SARS-CoV-2 infection or an uninfected control (not recorded which). CDR3s include the opening cysteine and the closing phenylalanine or tryptophan. The D gene is left open where the match is weak. Not every row has a clone size; where given, it reads once, few, many or a size class.

TRBD2	TRBV6-1	14	NA	TRBJ2-1	TGTGCCAGCAGTAAGAGCGGGACTGAGGGTGAGCAGTTCTTC	CASSKSGTEGEQFF
NA	TRBV2	14	many	TRBJ2-7	TGTGCCAGCAGGGCGTCACCTAACGGCCACGAGCAGTACTTC	CASRASPNGHEQYF
NA	TRBV28	13	many	TRBJ2-3	TGTGCCAGCAGTCCTCCGAACACAGATACGCAGTATTTT	CASSPPNTDTQYF
NA	TRBV29-1	14	once	TRBJ2-7	TGCAGCGTAGATGGAGCGGACGGACGAACGGAGCAGTACTTC	CSVDGADGRTEQYF
TRBD1	TRBV15	15	few	TRBJ2-7	TGTGCCACCAGCAGAGAAAGGCAGGGGGCATACGAGCAGTACTTC	CATSRERQGAYEQYF
TRBD1	TRBV6-5	14	few	TRBJ2-3	TGTGCCAGCAGGGACAGGGGGTGGGCAGATACGCAGTATTTT	CASRDRGWADTQYF
NA	TRBV5-6	15	NA	TRBJ1-1	TGTGCCAGCAGCTTTTACGGGGCGGTGAACACTGAAGCTTTCTTT	CASSFYGAVNTEAFF
NA	TRBV12-3/TRBV12-4	16	few	TRBJ2-2	TGTGCCAGCAGTCAGACAGGGGCGGGAGACACCGGGGAGCTGTTTTTT	CASSQTGAGDTGELFF
NA	TRBV3-1	14	many	TRBJ1-5	TGTGCCAGCAGCCGAGGGCTTGGCAATCAGCCCCAGCATTTT	CASSRGLGNQPQHF
TRBD2	TRBV11-1	13	many	TRBJ2-2	TGTGCCAGCGAGCGGGAGAACACCGGGGAGCTGTTTTTT	CASERENTGELFF
TRBD1	TRBV28	17	NA	TRBJ2-6	TGTGCCAGCAGTTTAGAGGGGGCACCCTCTGGGGCCAACGTCCTGACTTTC	CASSLEGAPSGANVLTF
TRBD2	TRBV4-1	15	NA	TRBJ2-1	TGCGCCAGCAGCCATAGCGGGAGGGCTATCGGTGAGCAGTTCTTC	CASSHSGRAIGEQFF
NA	TRBV20-1	17	many	TRBJ2-6	TGCAGTGCTAGACGAGCAGGGGGGTTGACTGGGGCCAACGTCCTGATTTTC	CSARRAGGLTGANVLIF
NA	TRBV28	12	NA	TRBJ1-5	TGTGCCAGCAGTTCGGGGGAACAGCCCCAGCATTTT	CASSSGEQPQHF
NA	TRBV7-9	17	NA	TRBJ2-4	TGTGCCAGCAGCTTAAGGAAGACGGAGTTAGCCAAAAACATTCAGTACTTC	CASSLRKTELAKNIQYF
NA	TRBV20-1	12	NA	TRBJ2-3	TGCAGTGCAGGGGGGCCCACAGATACGCAGTATTTT	CSAGGPTDTQYF
TRBD2	TRBV5-4	14	NA	TRBJ2-5	TGTGCCAGCAGCTCGGCGGGAGTTAGAGAGACCCAGTACTTC	CASSSAGVRETQYF
TRBD1	TRBV5-4	15	many	TRBJ2-7	TGTGCCAGCAGCCAGGGACAGGGGTCGACCTACGAGCAGTACTTC	CASSQGQGSTYEQYF
TRBD2	TRBV2	18	NA	TRBJ2-3	TGTGCCAGCAGTCTTTCGCAAGGTGGACTAGCGGGACTAGATACGCAGTATTTT	CASSLSQGGLAGLDTQYF
TRBD1	TRBV29-1	14	NA	TRBJ1-1	TGCAGCGTTCTGGGACAGGGGGAGAACACTGAAGCTTTCTTT	CSVLGQGENTEAFF
TRBD2	TRBV5-1	13	many	TRBJ2-3	TGCGCCATGTCAGCTAGCGGGACAGATACGCAGTATTTT	CAMSASGTDTQYF
TRBD2	TRBV19	13	few	TRBJ2-1	TGTGCCAGTAGACCACTAGCGGTCAATGAGCAGTTCTTC	CASRPLAVNEQFF
TRBD1	TRBV5-1	17	NA	TRBJ1-6	TGCGCCAGCAGCCCGACTGCTCGACAGGGCGCGGGTTCACCCCTCCACTTT	CASSPTARQGAGSPLHF
NA	TRBV20-1	16	many	TRBJ1-5	TGCAGTGCTAGAGACCCCCGGACGGGCACCAATCAGCCCCAGCATTTT	CSARDPRTGTNQPQHF
TRBD2	TRBV2	14	many	TRBJ2-1	TGTGCCAGCAGTGAACTAGCGGGACGGATTGAGCAGTTCTTC	CASSELAGRIEQFF
NA	TRBV20-1	14	NA	TRBJ2-4	TGCAGTTCGGGCCGCAGTCTAGCCAAAAACATTCAGTACTTC	CSSGRSLAKNIQYF
NA	TRBV18	15	many	TRBJ1-6	TGTGCCAGCTCACCATTGGAAGAATATAATTCACCCCTCCACTTT	CASSPLEEYNSPLHF
TRBD2	TRBV7-3	15	many	TRBJ2-3	TGTGCCAGCAGACTTAGCGGGAGCGGGACAGATACGCAGTATTTT	CASRLSGSGTDTQYF
TRBD1	TRBV7-2	16	many	TRBJ2-1	TGTGCCAGCAGCATTCCGACAGGGGGCCGGTACAATGAGCAGTTCTTC	CASSIPTGGRYNEQFF
TRBD2	TRBV5-1	17	NA	TRBJ2-7	TGCGCCAGCAGCTTAGAAACTAGCGGGAGGGCCGCCCACGAGCAGTACTTC	CASSLETSGRAAHEQYF
NA	TRBV5-1	16	NA	TRBJ2-7	TGCGCCAGCAGGTTCTCCCCTGCTAGCGAGCCCTACGAGCAGTACTTC	CASRFSPASEPYEQYF
TRBD2	TRBV7-9	15	few	TRBJ2-7	TGTGCCAGCAGCTTTCTAGCGGGTCCTTCCTACGAGCAGTACTTC	CASSFLAGPSYEQYF
TRBD1	TRBV24-1	15	many	TRBJ2-3	TGTGCCAGCCTACTGGGACAGGGTCGGCCAGATACGCAGTATTTT	CASLLGQGRPDTQYF
NA	TRBV4-1	15	many	TRBJ1-5	TGCGCCAGCAGCATTGGACGATCGAGCAATCAGCCCCAGCATTTT	CASSIGRSSNQPQHF
NA	TRBV5-1	16	many	TRBJ1-1	TGCGCCAGCAGCCTACTATTCCAGGGGATGAACACTGAAGCTTTCTTT	CASSLLFQGMNTEAFF
NA	TRBV15	15	many	TRBJ2-2	TGTGCCACCAGCAGAGCGAGCCCTTACACCGGGGAGCTGTTTTTT	CATSRASPYTGELFF
TRBD1	TRBV5-1	15	once	TRBJ2-1	TGCGCCAGCAGCTTGGGCGGACAGGGACACAATGAGCAGTTCTTC	CASSLGGQGHNEQFF
NA	TRBV20-1	12	many	TRBJ2-1	TGCAGTGCTCCATTGTGGGAGAATGAGCAGTTCTTC	CSAPLWENEQFF
NA	TRBV7-3	14	many	TRBJ2-3	TGTGCCAGCAGCCCCGGGACTTTCACAGATACGCAGTATTTT	CASSPGTFTDTQYF
NA	TRBV5-1	15	NA	TRBJ2-5	TGCGCCAGCAGCAACCAAGGGACACCTCAAGAGACCCAGTACTTC	CASSNQGTPQETQYF
NA	TRBV4-2	13	many	TRBJ2-7	TGTGCCAGCAGCAACGACAGACCCTACGAGCAGTACTTC	CASSNDRPYEQYF
NA	TRBV7-2	15	many	TRBJ2-2	TGTGCCAGCAGTTCCGGGCAGGGTATTACCGGGGAGCTGTTTTTT	CASSSGQGITGELFF
NA	TRBV29-1	13	few	TRBJ2-3	TGCAGCGTTGATACAGCGGCCACAGATACGCAGTATTTT	CSVDTAATDTQYF
NA	TRBV9	14	NA	TRBJ1-1	TGTGCCAGCAGCGTAGTCGGGAGAAGTACTGAAGCTTTCTTT	CASSVVGRSTEAFF
TRBD2	TRBV7-9	14	few	TRBJ2-3	TGTGCCAGCAGCGCCGGCGGGAGCGCAGATACGCAGTATTTT	CASSAGGSADTQYF
NA	TRBV27	13	NA	TRBJ2-3	TGTGCCAGCAGACAACTTAACACAGATACGCAGTATTTT	CASRQLNTDTQYF
NA	TRBV5-1	13	few	TRBJ2-4	TGCGCCAGCAGCTTGAAACTAGATTCCATTCAGTACTTC	CASSLKLDSIQYF
TRBD1	TRBV27	14	NA	TRBJ2-7	TGTGCCAGCAGTGGGACAGGAGTTCCCTACGAGCAGTACTTC	CASSGTGVPYEQYF
NA	TRBV27	13	NA	TRBJ2-7	TGTGCCAGCGGTTACAGGGATAGCTACGAGCAGTACTTC	CASGYRDSYEQYF
TRBD1	TRBV29-1	13	once	TRBJ1-2	TGCAGCGTTGAGGACAGGGGGCCCTTTGGCTACACCTTC	CSVEDRGPFGYTF
NA	TRBV20-1	12	NA	TRBJ2-7	TGCAGTGCTAAGGCCAACGCCTACGAGCAGTACTTC	CSAKANAYEQYF
NA	TRBV19	13	NA	TRBJ2-1	TGTGCCAGTAGTCCCAGGGACAAAGGTGAGCAGTTCTTC	CASSPRDKGEQFF